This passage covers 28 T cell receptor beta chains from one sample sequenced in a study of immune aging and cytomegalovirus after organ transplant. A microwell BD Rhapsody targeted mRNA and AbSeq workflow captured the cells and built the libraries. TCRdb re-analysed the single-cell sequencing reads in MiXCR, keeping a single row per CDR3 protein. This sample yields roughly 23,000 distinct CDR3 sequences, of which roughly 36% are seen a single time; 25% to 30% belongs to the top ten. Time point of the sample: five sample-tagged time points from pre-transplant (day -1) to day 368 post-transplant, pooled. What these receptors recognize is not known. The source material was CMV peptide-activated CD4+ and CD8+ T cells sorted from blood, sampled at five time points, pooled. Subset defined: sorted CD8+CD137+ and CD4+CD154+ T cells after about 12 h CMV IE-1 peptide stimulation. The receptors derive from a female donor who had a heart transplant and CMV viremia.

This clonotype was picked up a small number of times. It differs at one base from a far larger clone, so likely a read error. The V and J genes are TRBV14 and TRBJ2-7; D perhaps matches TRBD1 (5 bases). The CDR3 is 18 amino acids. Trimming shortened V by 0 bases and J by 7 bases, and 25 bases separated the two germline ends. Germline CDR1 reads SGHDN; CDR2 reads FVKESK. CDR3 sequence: CASSQETSGALSYNEQYF. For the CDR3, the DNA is TGTGCCAGCAGCCAAGAAACGAGTGGGGCTCTTTCCTACAATGAGCAGTACTTC.

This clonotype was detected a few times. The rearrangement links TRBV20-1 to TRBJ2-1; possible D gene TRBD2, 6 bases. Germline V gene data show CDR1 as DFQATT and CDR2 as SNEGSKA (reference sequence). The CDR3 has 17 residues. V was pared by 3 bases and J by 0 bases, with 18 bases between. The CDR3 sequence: CSASGSSLSNSYNEQFF. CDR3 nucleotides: TGCAGTGCTAGCGGGAGTAGTTTGTCTAACTCCTACAATGAGCAGTTCTTC.

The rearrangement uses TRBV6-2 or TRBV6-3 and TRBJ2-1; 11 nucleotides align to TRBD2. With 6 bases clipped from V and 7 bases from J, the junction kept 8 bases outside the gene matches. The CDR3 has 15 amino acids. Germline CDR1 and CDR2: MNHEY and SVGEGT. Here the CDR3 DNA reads TGTGCCAGCAGGGACCTAGCGGGGGGTCGGAATGAGCAGTTCTTC. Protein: CASRDLAGGRNEQFF.

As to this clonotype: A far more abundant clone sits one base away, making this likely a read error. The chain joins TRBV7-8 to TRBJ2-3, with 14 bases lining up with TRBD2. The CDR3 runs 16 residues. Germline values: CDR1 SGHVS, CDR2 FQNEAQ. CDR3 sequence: CASSKGLAGVTDAQYF. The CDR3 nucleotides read TGTGCCAGCAGTAAGGGACTAGCGGGAGTCACAGATGCGCAGTATTTT.

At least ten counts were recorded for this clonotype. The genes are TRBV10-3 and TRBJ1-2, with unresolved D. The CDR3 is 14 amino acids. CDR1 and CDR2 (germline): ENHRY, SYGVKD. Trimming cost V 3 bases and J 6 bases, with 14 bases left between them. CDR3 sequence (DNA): TGTGCCATCAGTGAAACGGGGATATCGAATGGCTACACCTTC. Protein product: CAISETGISNGYTF.

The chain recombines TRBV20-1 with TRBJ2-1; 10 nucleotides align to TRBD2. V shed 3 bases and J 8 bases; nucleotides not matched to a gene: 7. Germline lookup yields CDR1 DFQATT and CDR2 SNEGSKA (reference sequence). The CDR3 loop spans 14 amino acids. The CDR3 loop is CSASYTSGIYEQFF. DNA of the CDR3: TGCAGTGCTAGTTATACTAGCGGGATATATGAGCAGTTCTTC.

The CDR3 reads CSVARDRGIEQYF. CDR3 coding DNA: TGCAGCGTTGCTCGGGACAGGGGGATCGAGCAGTACTTC. J is TRBJ2-7 and V is TRBV29-1; TRBD1 matches at 11 bases. V was clipped by 4 bases and J by 6 bases; unmatched bases: 5. Germline CDR1 is SQVTM and CDR2 is ANQGSEA. This CDR3 spans 13 amino acids.

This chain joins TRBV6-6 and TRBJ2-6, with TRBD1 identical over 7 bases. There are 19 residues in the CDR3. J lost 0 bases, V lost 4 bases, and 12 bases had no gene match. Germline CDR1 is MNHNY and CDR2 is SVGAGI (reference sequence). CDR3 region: CASSSPPGTAISGANVLTF. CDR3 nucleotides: TGTGCCAGCAGTTCTCCACCAGGGACAGCGATCTCTGGGGCCAACGTCCTGACTTTC.

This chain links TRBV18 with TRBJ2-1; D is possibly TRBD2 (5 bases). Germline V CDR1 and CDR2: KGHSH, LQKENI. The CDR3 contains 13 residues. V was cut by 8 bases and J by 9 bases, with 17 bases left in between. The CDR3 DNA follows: TGTGCCAGCCGAGAACTAGGGTTTATTGAGCAGTTCTTC. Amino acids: CASRELGFIEQFF.

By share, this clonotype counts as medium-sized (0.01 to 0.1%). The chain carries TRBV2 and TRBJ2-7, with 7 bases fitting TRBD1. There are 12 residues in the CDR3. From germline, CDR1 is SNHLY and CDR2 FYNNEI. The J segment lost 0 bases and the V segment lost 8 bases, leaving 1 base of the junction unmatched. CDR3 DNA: TGTGCCAGCGGGACAGACTCCTACGAGCAGTACTTC. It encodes CASGTDSYEQYF.

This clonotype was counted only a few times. The CDR3 DNA reads TGTGCCAGCAGCCCGTCCGTCGGGGGTTCGCCCTACGAGCAGTACTTC. This translates into CASSPSVGGSPYEQYF. The chain recombines TRBV14 with TRBJ2-7, with D perhaps matching TRBD2 (6 bases). Per germline, CDR1 SGHDN and CDR2 FVKESK. The CDR3 loop spans 16 amino acids. Trimming left V 4 bases short and J 2 bases short, with 18 bases between.

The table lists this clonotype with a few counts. CDR3 nucleotide sequence: TGTGCCAGCAGCTTGGGGAGTTCCGACGAGCAGTACTTC. Amino acids: CASSLGSSDEQYF. V usage is TRBV5-4 and J usage is TRBJ2-7; D call uncertain. V lost 0 bases and J lost 5, with 9 bases in between. The CDR3 is made up of 13 amino acids. Per germline, CDR1 SGHNT and CDR2 YYREEE (reference sequence).

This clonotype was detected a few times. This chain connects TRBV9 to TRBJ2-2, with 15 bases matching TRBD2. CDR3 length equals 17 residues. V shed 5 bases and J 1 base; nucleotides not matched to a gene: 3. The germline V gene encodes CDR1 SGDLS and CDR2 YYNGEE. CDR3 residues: CASRGLAGGLNTGELFF. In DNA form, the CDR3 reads TGTGCCAGCAGGGGACTAGCGGGGGGTCTGAACACCGGGGAGCTGTTTTTT.

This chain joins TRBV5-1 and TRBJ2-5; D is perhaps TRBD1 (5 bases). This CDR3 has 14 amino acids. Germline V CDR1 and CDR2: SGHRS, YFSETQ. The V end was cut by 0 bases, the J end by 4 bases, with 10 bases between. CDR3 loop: CASSLVAGPETQYF. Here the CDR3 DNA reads TGCGCCAGCAGCTTGGTTGCAGGGCCAGAGACCCAGTACTTC. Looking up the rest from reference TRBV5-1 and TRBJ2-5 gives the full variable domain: KAGVTQTPRYLIKTRGQQVTLSCSPISGHRSVSWYQQTPGQGLQFLFEYFSETQRNKGNFPGRFSGRQFSNSRSEMNVSTLELGDSALYLCASSLVAGPETQYFGPGTRLLVL.

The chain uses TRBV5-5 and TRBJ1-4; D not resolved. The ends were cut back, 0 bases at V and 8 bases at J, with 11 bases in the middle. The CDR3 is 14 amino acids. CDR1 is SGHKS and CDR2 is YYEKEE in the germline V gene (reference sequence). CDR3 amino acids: CASSLVPGWEKLFF. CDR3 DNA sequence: TGTGCCAGCAGCTTGGTCCCCGGGTGGGAAAAACTGTTTTTT. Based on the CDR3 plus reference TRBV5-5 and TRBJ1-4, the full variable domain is DAGVTQSPTHLIKTRGQQVTLRCSPISGHKSVSWYQQVLGQGPQFIFQYYEKEERGRGNFPDRFSARQFPNYSSELNVNALLLGDSALYLCASSLVPGWEKLFFGSGTQLSVL.

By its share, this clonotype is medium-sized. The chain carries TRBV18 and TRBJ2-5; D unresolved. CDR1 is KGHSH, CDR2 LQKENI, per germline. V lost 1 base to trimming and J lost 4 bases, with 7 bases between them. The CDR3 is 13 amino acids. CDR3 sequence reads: CASSPRMGETQYF. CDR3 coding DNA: TGTGCCAGCTCACCACGGATGGGAGAGACCCAGTACTTC.

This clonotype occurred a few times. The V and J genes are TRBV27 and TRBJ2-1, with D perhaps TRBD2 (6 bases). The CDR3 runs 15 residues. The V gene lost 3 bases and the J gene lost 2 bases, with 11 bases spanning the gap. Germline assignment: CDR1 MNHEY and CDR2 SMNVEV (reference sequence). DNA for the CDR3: TGTGCCAGCAGTTTTGGGGGGATAACCTACAATGAGCAGTTCTTC. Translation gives CASSFGGITYNEQFF.

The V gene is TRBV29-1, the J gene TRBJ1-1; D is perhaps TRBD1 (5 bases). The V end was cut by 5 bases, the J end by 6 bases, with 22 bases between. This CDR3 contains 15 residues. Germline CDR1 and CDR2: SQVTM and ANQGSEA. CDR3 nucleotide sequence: TGCAGCGTTCACTTCTGGGGCAGGGAGAGGGCTGAAGCTTTCTTT. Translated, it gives CSVHFWGRERAEAFF.

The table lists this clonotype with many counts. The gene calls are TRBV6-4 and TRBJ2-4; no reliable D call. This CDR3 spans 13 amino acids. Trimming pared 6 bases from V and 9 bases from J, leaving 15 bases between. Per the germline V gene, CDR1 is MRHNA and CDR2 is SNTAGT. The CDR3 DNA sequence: TGTGCCAGCAGCGAATCTAGTGTCAGCATTCAGTACTTC. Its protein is CASSESSVSIQYF.

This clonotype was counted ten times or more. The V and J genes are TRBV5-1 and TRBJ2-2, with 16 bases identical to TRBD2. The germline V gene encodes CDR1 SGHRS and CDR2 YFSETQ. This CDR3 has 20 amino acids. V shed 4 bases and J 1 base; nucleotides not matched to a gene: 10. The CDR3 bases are TGCGCCAGCAGCCCGGGACTAGCGGGAGGGCCCTCACGGAACACCGGGGAGCTGTTTTTT. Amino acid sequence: CASSPGLAGGPSRNTGELFF.

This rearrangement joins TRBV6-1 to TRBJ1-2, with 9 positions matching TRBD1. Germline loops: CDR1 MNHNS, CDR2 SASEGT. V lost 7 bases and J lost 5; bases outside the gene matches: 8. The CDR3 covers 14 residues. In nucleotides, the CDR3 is TGTGCCAGCATTTCGGACAGGGGAGGTTATGGCTACACCTTC. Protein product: CASISDRGGYGYTF.

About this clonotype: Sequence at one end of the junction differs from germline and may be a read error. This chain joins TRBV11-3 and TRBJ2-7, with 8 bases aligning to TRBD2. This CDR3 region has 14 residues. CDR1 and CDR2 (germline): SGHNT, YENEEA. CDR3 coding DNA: TGTGCTAGCAGCCCAAACGGGTACAGCGGGAGACAGCACTTC. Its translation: CASSPNGYSGRQHF.

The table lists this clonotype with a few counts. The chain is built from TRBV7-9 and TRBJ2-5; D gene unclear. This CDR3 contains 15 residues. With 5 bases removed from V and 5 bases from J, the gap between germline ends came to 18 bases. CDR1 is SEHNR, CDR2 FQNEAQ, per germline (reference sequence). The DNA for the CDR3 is TGTGCCAGCAGCCTTTTGAAAGCACATCAGGAGACCCAGTACTTC. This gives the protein CASSLLKAHQETQYF.

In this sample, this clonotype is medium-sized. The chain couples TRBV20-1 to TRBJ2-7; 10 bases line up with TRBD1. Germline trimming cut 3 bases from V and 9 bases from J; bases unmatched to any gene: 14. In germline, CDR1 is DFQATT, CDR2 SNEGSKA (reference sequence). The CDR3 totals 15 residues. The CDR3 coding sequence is TGCAGTGCTAGCCTACGGGGACAGGGGCGCCAAGGGCAGTACTTC. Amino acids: CSASLRGQGRQGQYF.

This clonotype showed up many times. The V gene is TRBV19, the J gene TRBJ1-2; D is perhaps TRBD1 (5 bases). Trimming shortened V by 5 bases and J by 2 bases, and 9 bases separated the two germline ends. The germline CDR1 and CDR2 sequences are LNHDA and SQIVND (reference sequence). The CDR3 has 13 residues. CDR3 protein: CASSGTVNYGYTF. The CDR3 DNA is TGTGCCAGTAGTGGGACGGTCAACTATGGCTACACCTTC.

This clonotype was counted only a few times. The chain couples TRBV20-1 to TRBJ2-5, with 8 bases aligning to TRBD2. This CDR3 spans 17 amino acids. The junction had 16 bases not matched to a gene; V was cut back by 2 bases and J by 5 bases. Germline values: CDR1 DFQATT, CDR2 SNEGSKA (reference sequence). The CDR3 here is CSARWELGSGTRETQYF. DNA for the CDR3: TGCAGTGCTAGATGGGAGCTAGGGTCCGGGACTAGGGAGACCCAGTACTTC.

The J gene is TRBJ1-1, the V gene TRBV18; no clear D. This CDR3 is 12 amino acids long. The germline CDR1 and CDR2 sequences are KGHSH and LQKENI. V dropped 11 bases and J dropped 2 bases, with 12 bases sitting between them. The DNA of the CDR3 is TGTGCCGGATCCCCTTCCAACACTGAAGCTTTCTTT. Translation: CAGSPSNTEAFF.

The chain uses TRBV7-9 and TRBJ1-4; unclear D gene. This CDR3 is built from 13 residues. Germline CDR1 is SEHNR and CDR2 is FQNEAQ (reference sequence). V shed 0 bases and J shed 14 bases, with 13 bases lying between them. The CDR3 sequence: CASSLAGMRGLFF. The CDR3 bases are TGTGCCAGCAGCTTAGCGGGCATGAGAGGTCTGTTTTTT.